Listed here are 8 T cell receptor beta chains from one sample, sequenced in a study of T cells in Graves' hyperthyroidism and ophthalmopathy. There were TCR beta CDR3 regions amplified from RNA transcripts. The study used the HTBI primer set for a first-round RT-PCR of the TCR CDR3. TCRdb analysed the multiplex PCR reads with MiXCR anew, one entry per CDR3 protein. Here the sample spans approximately 400,000 distinct CDR3 sequences, 15% to 18% being singletons. Input material: blood. These receptor sequences come from a woman aged 18-29 years with Graves' hyperthyroidism.

This clonotype was detected many times. The chain joins TRBV9 to TRBJ2-1; the match to TRBD2 covers 14 bases. This CDR3 contains 16 residues. The J segment lost 10 bases and the V segment lost 3 bases, leaving 9 bases of the junction unmatched. Per germline, CDR1 SGDLS and CDR2 YYNGEE. In DNA, the CDR3 is TGTGCCAGCAGCGCCGGACTAGCGGGAGGTAACTACGAGCAGTTCTTC. Translating gives CASSAGLAGGNYEQFF.

Ten or more counts support this clonotype. The chain couples TRBV6-1 to TRBJ2-5, with D tentatively TRBD1 (6 bases). In germline, CDR1 is MNHNS, CDR2 SASEGT. The CDR3 consists of 14 residues. V was cut by 7 bases and J by 5 bases, with 17 bases left in between. CDR3 loop: CASTQDRGYETQYF. CDR3 nucleotide sequence: TGTGCCAGCACCCAGGATAGGGGGTACGAGACCCAGTACTTC.

This clonotype was observed a few times. V usage is TRBV28 and J usage is TRBJ2-3; possibly TRBD2 for D (7 bases). This CDR3 has 13 amino acids. Germline values: CDR1 MDHEN, CDR2 SYDVKM. V shed 8 bases and J shed 7 bases, with 16 bases lying between them. CDR3 region: CASLRGGANTQYF. DNA for the CDR3: TGTGCCAGCTTGAGGGGGGGGGCGAATACGCAGTATTTT.

The V gene is TRBV4-2, the J gene TRBJ1-2; D remains ambiguous. The CDR3 covers 15 residues. V lost 0 bases and J 4 bases, leaving 12 bases between the germline ends. Germline CDR1 is LGHNA and CDR2 is YNFKEQ. CDR3 residues: CASSQDHAQTYGYTF. The CDR3 nucleotides are TGTGCCAGCAGCCAAGATCACGCTCAGACCTATGGCTACACCTTC.

This clonotype was recorded many times. The chain is built from TRBV6-1 and TRBJ2-3, with D maybe TRBD2 (7 bases). The CDR3 has 15 residues. The germline V gene encodes CDR1 MNHNS and CDR2 SASEGT. The V end was cut by 9 bases, the J end by 10 bases, with 26 bases between. This chain's CDR3 is CASLGGLAEERAQYF. CDR3 DNA sequence: TGTGCCAGTCTCGGGGGGCTAGCGGAGGAGCGAGCGCAGTATTTT.

The genes are TRBV6-5 and TRBJ2-1; D gene unclear. This CDR3 spans 14 amino acids. The germline V and J ends were trimmed by 3 bases and 7 bases, with 13 bases remaining between them. Germline CDR1 reads MNHEY; CDR2 reads SVGAGI. CDR3 residues: CASSYAQVTNEQFF. CDR3 DNA: TGTGCCAGCAGTTATGCCCAGGTTACGAATGAGCAGTTCTTC.

This clonotype was seen at least ten times. This chain uses TRBV6-2 or TRBV6-3 with TRBJ2-1, with TRBD2 identical over 13 bases. CDR1 is MNHEY, CDR2 SVGEGT, per germline. The CDR3 contains 14 residues. V shed 6 bases, J shed 10 bases, and the junction held 6 bases outside the gene matches. CDR3 loop: CASSLTSGGSEQFF. CDR3 coding DNA: TGTGCCAGCAGCTTGACTAGCGGGGGGTCAGAGCAGTTCTTC.

In its sample, this clonotype was seen many times. At one end, the junction sequence differs from germline, possibly due to a read error. The rearrangement uses TRBV5-4 and TRBJ2-7, with D possibly matching TRBD2 (5 bases). The germline V gene encodes CDR1 SGHNT and CDR2 YYREEE (reference sequence). CDR3 length: 14 amino acids. The CDR3 nucleotides read TGTGCCAGCAGCCCCATGGGGAGCTCCGACGAGCAGTACTTC. Its translation is CASSPMGSSDEQYF.